There are many counts of the clone carrying this TCR beta chain. The CDR3 runs to 14 residues. The junction had 3 bases not matched to a gene; V was cut back by 2 bases and J by 5 bases. This record belongs to a study of T cells in Graves' hyperthyroidism and ophthalmopathy. Study details: Peripheral blood was collected at initial diagnosis, before any treatment.

Researchers amplified the TCR beta CDR3 regions from RNA transcripts. HTBI primers were the set used in a first-round RT-PCR of the TCR CDR3. TCRdb reprocessed the multiplex PCR reads via MiXCR and lists one record per CDR3 protein. The sample lists around 350,000 distinct CDR3 sequences, 15% to 20% seen once, with roughly 3.5% in the top ten. Exclusion criteria comprised uncontrolled infection, other autoimmune disease, pregnancy or lactation. The sequence was collected from a young woman with Graves' hyperthyroidism. V is TRBV12-3 or TRBV12-4 and J is TRBJ1-3, with TRBD1 matching over 7 bases. The specimen was blood. For the CDR3, the DNA is TGTGCCAGCAGTTTAAGGGGGCTAAGAAACACCATATATTTT. It encodes CASSLRGLRNTIYF.